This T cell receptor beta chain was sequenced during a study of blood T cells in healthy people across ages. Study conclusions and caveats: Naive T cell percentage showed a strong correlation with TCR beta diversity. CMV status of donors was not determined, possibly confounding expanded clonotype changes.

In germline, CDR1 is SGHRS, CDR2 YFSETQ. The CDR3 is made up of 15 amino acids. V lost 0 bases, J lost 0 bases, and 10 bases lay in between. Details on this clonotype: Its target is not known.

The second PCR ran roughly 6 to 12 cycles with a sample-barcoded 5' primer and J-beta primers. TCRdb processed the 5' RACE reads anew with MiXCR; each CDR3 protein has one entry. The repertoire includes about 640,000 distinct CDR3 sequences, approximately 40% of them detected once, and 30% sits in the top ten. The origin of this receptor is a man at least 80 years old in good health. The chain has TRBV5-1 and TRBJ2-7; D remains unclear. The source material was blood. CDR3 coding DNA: TGCGCCAGCAGCTTGGCGGCGGTTAGCTCCTACGAGCAGTACTTC. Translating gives CASSLAAVSSYEQYF.